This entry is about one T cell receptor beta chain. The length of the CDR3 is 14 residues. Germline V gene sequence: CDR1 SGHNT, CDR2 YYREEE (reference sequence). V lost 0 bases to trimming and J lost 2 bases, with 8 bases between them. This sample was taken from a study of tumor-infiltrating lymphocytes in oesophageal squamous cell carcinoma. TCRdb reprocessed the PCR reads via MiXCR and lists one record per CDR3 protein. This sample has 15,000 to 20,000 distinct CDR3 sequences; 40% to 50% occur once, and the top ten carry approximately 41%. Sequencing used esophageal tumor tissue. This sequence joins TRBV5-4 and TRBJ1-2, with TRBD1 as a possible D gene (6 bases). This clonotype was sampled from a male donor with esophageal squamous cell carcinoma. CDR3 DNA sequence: TGTGCCAGCAGCTTGGAGAGGGGGAACTATGGCTACACCTTC. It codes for CASSLERGNYGYTF. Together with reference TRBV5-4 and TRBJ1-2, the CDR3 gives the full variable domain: ETGVTQSPTHLIKTRGQQVTLRCSSQSGHNTVSWYQQALGQGPQFIFQYYREEENGRGNFPPRFSGLQFPNYSSELNVNALELDDSALYLCASSLERGNYGYTFGSGTRLTVV.